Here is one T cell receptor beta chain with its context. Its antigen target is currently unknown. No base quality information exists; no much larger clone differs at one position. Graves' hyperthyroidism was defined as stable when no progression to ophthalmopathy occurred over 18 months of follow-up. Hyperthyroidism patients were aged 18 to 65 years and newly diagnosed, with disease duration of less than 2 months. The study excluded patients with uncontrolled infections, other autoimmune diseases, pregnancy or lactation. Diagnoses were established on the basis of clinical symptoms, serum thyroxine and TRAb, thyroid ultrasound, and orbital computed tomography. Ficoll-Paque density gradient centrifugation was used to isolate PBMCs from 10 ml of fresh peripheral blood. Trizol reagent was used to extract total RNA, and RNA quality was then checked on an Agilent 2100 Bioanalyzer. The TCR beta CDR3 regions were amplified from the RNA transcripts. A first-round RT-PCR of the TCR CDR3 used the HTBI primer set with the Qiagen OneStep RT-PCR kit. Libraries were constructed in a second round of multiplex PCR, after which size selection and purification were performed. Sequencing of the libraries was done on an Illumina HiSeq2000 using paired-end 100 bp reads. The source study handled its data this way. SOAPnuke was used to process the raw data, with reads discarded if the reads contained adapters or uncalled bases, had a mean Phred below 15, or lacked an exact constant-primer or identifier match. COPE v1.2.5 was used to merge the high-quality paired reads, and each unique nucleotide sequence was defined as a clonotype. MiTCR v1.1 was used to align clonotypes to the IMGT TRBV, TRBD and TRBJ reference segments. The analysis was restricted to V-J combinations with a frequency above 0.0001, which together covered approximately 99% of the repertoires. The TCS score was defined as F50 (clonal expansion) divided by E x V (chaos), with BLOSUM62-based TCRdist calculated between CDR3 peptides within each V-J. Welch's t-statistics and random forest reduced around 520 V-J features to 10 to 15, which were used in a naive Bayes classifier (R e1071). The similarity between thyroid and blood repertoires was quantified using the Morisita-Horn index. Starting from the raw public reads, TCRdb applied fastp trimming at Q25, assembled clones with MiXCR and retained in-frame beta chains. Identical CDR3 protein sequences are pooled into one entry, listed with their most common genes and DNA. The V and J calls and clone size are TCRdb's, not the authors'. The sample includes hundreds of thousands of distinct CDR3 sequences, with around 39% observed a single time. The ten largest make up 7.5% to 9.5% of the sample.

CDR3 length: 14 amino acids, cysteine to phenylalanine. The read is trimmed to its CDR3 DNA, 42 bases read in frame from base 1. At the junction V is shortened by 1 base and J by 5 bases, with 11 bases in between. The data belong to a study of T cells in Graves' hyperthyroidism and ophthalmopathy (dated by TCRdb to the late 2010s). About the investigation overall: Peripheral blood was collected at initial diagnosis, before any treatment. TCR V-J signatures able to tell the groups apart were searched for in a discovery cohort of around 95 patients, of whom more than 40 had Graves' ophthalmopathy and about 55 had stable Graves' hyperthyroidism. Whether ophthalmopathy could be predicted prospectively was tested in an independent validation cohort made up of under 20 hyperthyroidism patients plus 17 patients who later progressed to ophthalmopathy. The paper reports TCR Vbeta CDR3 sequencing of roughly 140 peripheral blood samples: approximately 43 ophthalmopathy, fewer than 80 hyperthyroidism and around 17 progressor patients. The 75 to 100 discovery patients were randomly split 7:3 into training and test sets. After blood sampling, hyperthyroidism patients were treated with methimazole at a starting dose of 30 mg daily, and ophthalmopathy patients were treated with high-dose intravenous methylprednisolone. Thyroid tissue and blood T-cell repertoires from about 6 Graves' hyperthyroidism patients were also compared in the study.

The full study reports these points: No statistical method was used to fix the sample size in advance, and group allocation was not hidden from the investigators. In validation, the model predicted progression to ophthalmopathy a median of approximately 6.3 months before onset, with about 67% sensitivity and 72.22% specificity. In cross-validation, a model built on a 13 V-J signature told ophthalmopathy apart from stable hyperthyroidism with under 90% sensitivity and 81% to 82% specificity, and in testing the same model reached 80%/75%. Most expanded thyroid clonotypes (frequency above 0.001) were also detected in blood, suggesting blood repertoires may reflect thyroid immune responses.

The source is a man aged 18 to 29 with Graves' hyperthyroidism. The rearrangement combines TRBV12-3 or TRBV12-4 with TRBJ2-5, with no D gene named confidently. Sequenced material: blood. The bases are TGTGCCAGCAGTTTAGAGGGATTAGGGGAGACCCAGTACTTC. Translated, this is CASSLEGLGETQYF.